This TCR beta chain came from a study of siplizumab effects on memory and regulatory T cells. The study, taken as a whole, reports: Naive T cells appeared more diverse than memory cells and seemed to be major alloresponse contributors.

Only in-frame clones appear in the TCRdb table, and some are missing; sequencing was by immunoSEQ multiplex PCR. The sample contains under 130,000 clones, 93% of which appear only once. V lost 4 bases and J 5 bases, leaving 15 bases between the germline ends. Per germline, CDR1 SGHRS and CDR2 YFSETQ. This CDR3 is 14 amino acids long. About this clone itself: No antigen is known for it.

This rearrangement joins TRBV5-1 to TRBJ2-5; D may be TRBD1 or TRBD2 (5 bases each). The sequenced sample consisted of CD4+ T cells sorted from blood. The TCR sequence derives from a human donor in good health. CDR3 sequence: CASSGSGRGETQYF. In DNA, the CDR3 is TGCGCCAGCAGCGGCTCGGGGCGTGGTGAGACCCAGTACTTC.